This is a list of T cell receptor beta chains from one sample in a study of blood T cell repertoires in COVID-19. Sequencing used immunoSEQ multiplex PCR; TCRdb keeps in-frame clones, though not all of them. In the table there are about 100,000 clones, about four fifths of which are singletons. The sample taken for sequencing was peripheral blood. These receptors were obtained from a woman aged 60 to 75 with acute or convalescent COVID-19. CDR3s include the opening cysteine and the closing phenylalanine or tryptophan. A D gene is named only where the DNA matches it firmly. Clone size is not always given. Where it is, it says once, few, many or a class for expanded clones.

clone_size j_call d_call v_call cdr3_nt cdr3_aa
- TRBJ2-2 - TRBV19 TGTGCCAGTAGTATTGCTCAGGGCCAAAGGGGCAGGTACCACACCGGGGAGCTGTTTTTT CASSIAQGQRGRYHTGELFF
- TRBJ1-5 - TRBV6-1 TGTGCCAGCAGTGAAGCGGCAGGGGCCGGGCCCCAGCATTTT CASSEAAGAGPQHF
once TRBJ1-1 - TRBV7-6 TGTGCCAGCAGCTTAGTGCAGACAGTGGGATCCCTTGAAGCTTTCTTT CASSLVQTVGSLEAFF
- TRBJ2-2 TRBD2 TRBV6-6 TGTGCCAGCAGAAGCGGGGGGAGTGGCGGCGGGGAGCTGTTTTTT CASRSGGSGGGELFF
- TRBJ1-3 - TRBV7-9 TGTGCCAGCAGCTCGTCGGGATCTGGAAACACCATATATTTT CASSSSGSGNTIYF
- TRBJ1-2 - TRBV18 TGTGCCAGCTCACGCGACCGACAGCTCTACTATGGCTACACCTTC CASSRDRQLYYGYTF
- TRBJ1-2 TRBD1 TRBV28 TGTGCCAGCACCGTAGACAGGGCCTACGGCTACACCTTC CASTVDRAYGYTF
- TRBJ2-1 - TRBV4-2 TGTGCCAGCAGCCAAGGAACAGCGGGCTACAATGAGCAGTTCTTC CASSQGTAGYNEQFF
- TRBJ1-2 - TRBV15 TGTGCCACCAGCAGAGGCGAGGGATCCTATGGCTACACCTTC CATSRGEGSYGYTF
- TRBJ1-2 - TRBV4-1 TGCGCCAGCAGCCAAGGGGGAGGGAACTATGGCTACACCTTC CASSQGGGNYGYTF
- TRBJ2-3 TRBD2 TRBV5-6 TGTGCCAGCAGCACCGGACTAGCGGGGGTTGATACGCAGTATTTT CASSTGLAGVDTQYF
- TRBJ1-1 TRBD1 TRBV11-2 TGTGCCAGCAGCTTAGCGGACAGGGTGGAAGCTTTCTTT CASSLADRVEAFF
- TRBJ1-1 - TRBV30 TGTGCCTGGAGTGCGGACAGTGGAGGCCAAGCGGAAGCTTTCTTT CAWSADSGGQAEAFF
- TRBJ1-2 - TRBV28 TGTGCCAGCAGTTTAGGGGGGAACTATGGCTACACCTTC CASSLGGNYGYTF
once TRBJ2-1 - TRBV11-3 TGTGCCAGCAGCTTGGCGGAGTACAATGAGCAGTTCTTC CASSLAEYNEQFF
- TRBJ2-7 TRBD2 TRBV13 TGTGCCAGCAGCTTACTGACTAGCGGGGGTTCGGAGCAGTACTTC CASSLLTSGGSEQYF
- TRBJ1-2 TRBD1 TRBV7-6 TGTGCCAGCAGCGCCGGACAGGATGATGGCTACACCTTC CASSAGQDDGYTF
- TRBJ1-4 TRBD1 TRBV6-6 TGTGCCAGCAGTTACCTCCCCGGGACAGGGACTGAAAAACTGTTTTTT CASSYLPGTGTEKLFF
- TRBJ2-3 - TRBV27 TGTGCCAGCAGTTTATTTTACTCTAGCACAGATACGCAGTATTTT CASSLFYSSTDTQYF
many TRBJ1-5 - TRBV3-1/TRBV3-2 TGTGCCAGCAGCCCCAGGGACAATCAGCCCCAGCATTTT CASSPRDNQPQHF
- TRBJ1-6 TRBD1 TRBV27 TGTGCCAGCAGTTTAGATGGGGACAGGGTTAATTCACCCCTCCACTTT CASSLDGDRVNSPLHF
- TRBJ2-7 - TRBV30 TGTGCCTGGGGTGGCGGTCGAGAGCAGTACTTC CAWGGGREQYF
- TRBJ2-7 - TRBV7-9 TGTGCCAGCAGCTTAGATATCTACGAGCAGTACTTC CASSLDIYEQYF
- TRBJ1-1 - TRBV11-2 TGTGCCAGCAACCTGGACAGAGACACTGAAGCTTTCTTT CASNLDRDTEAFF
- TRBJ1-5 - TRBV4-1 TGCGCCAGCAGCCAAGATATGCAATACACTAGCAATCAGCCCCAGCATTTT CASSQDMQYTSNQPQHF
few TRBJ1-5 - TRBV3-1/TRBV3-2 TGTGCCAGCAGCCAATATGCGGGGGATCAGCCCCAGCATTTT CASSQYAGDQPQHF
- TRBJ1-2 - TRBV30 TGTGCCTGGAGCGTTCCCCAATTTGGGAGGACGGGTGGCTACACCTTC CAWSVPQFGRTGGYTF
once TRBJ2-5 TRBD2 TRBV27 TGTGCCAGCAGTTTACTCCACAAGGGAGGGGAGACCCAGTACTTC CASSLLHKGGETQYF
- TRBJ2-3 TRBD1 TRBV6-5 TGTGCCAGCTCTAGGGGGCGTTACGGCACAGATACGCAGTATTTT CASSRGRYGTDTQYF
- TRBJ1-4 - TRBV9 TGTGCCAGCAGCCGAGAACAGGGTGAAACTAATGAAAAACTGTTTTTT CASSREQGETNEKLFF
- TRBJ2-6 TRBD1 TRBV19 TGTGCCAGCGCAGGACAGGGGCGGATTGGGGCCAACGTCCTGACTTTC CASAGQGRIGANVLTF
- TRBJ2-6 TRBD1 TRBV7-3 TGTGCCAGCGGCGCAGGGGGCACCGGGGCCAACGTCCTGACTTTC CASGAGGTGANVLTF
- TRBJ1-3 - TRBV30 TGTGCCTGGAGTACCGGGATCAGCTCTGGAAACACCATATATTTT CAWSTGISSGNTIYF
- TRBJ1-3 TRBD1 TRBV9 TGTGCCAGCAGCCCTATAACAGGGGTAGACACCATATATTTT CASSPITGVDTIYF
- TRBJ2-5 - TRBV2 TGTGCCAGCAGGGTTGGGAGGGGGGCAGGACAAGAGACCCAGTACTTC CASRVGRGAGQETQYF
few TRBJ1-2 TRBD1 TRBV2 TGTGCCAGCAGTGCGGACAGGCGTTATGGCTACACCTTC CASSADRRYGYTF
- TRBJ1-2 TRBD1 TRBV19 TGTGCCAGTAGTCCCCTCGGGACAGGGGGCGACTATGGCTACACCTTC CASSPLGTGGDYGYTF
- TRBJ1-2 - TRBV30 TGTGCCTCCGGCAGGGCAGAAGGCTACACCTTC CASGRAEGYTF
- TRBJ1-3 - TRBV3-1/TRBV3-2 TGTGCCAGCAGCCAAGCTTTAATTGGAAACACCATATATTTT CASSQALIGNTIYF
- TRBJ1-1 - TRBV6-2/TRBV6-3 TGTGCCAGCAGTATGCGGAGGGGGAACACTGAAGCTTTCTTT CASSMRRGNTEAFF
- TRBJ1-3 - TRBV11-2 TGTGCCAGCAGCTTATTAGCGGACACCTCTGGAAACACCATATATTTT CASSLLADTSGNTIYF
many TRBJ1-1 - TRBV2 TGTGCCAGCAAGGAGGCCTCCCCTGAAGCTTTCTTT CASKEASPEAFF
- TRBJ2-5 TRBD2 TRBV4-2 TGTGCCAGCAGCCAAGTCCCACTAGCGGGGTGGGCAGAGACCCAGTACTTC CASSQVPLAGWAETQYF
- TRBJ2-4 - TRBV2 TGTGCCAGCAGTGTATGGCAAACCATTCAGTACTTC CASSVWQTIQYF
- TRBJ1-5 - TRBV2 TGTGCCAGCAGTGAAGCGCGGGGGGCAGGACAGCCCCAGCATTTT CASSEARGAGQPQHF
- TRBJ1-3 - TRBV9 TGTGCCAGCAGCGTAAACAGCCTTGGAAACACCATATATTTT CASSVNSLGNTIYF
many TRBJ2-5 - TRBV29-1 TGCAGCGGGACTGTAGGTCGGGAGACCCAGTACTTC CSGTVGRETQYF
- TRBJ2-5 TRBD1 TRBV2 TGTGCCAGCAGTGAAAGGACAGGGCTAGAGACCCAGTACTTC CASSERTGLETQYF
few TRBJ2-7 - TRBV12-2 TGTGCAAGTCGCTTAGACTTAGTTGCACGGACATGCTCCTACGAGCAGTACTTC CASRLDLVARTCSYEQYF
- TRBJ1-1 TRBD1 TRBV19 TGTGCCAGTAGTTCACAGGGGGGAACTGAAGCTTTCTTT CASSSQGGTEAFF
- TRBJ2-1 - TRBV7-2 TGTGCCAGCAGCTTAGCGTCCGACAATGAGCAGTTCTTC CASSLASDNEQFF